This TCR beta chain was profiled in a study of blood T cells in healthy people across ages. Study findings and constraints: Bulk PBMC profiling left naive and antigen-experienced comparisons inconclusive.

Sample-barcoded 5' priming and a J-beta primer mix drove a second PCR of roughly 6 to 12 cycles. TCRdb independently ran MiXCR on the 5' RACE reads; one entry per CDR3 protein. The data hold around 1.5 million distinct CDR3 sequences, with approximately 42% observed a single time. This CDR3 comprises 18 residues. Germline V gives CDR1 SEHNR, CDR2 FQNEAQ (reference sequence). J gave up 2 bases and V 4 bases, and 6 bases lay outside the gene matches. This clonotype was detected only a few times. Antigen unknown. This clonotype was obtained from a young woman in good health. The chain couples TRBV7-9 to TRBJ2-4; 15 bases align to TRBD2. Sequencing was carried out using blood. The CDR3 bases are TGTGCCAGCAGCTCACTCGGGACTAGCGGGAGGTCCAAAAACATTCAGTACTTC. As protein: CASSSLGTSGRSKNIQYF.